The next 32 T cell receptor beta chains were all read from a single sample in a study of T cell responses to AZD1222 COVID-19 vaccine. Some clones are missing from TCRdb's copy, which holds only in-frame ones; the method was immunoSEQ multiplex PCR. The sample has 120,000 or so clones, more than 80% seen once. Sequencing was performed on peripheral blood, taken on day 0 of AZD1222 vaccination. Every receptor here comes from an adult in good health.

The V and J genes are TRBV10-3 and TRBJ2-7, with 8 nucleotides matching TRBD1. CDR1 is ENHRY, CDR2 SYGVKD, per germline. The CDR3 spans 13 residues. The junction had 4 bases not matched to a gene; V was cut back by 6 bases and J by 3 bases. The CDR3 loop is CAIRGQANYEQYF. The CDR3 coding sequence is TGTGCCATCAGGGGACAGGCTAACTACGAGCAGTACTTC.

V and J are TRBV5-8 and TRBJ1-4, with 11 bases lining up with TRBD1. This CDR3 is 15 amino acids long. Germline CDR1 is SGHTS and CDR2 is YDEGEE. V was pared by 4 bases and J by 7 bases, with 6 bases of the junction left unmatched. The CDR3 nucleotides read TGTGCCAGCAGCCCTCCCGGGACAGGGGGTGAAAAACTGTTTTTT. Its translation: CASSPPGTGGEKLFF.

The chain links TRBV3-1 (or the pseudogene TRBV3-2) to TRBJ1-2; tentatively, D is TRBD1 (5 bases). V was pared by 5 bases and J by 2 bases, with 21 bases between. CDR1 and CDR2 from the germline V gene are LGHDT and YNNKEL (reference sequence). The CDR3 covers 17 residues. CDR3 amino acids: CASSSQGGGRLNYGYTF. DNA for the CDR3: TGTGCCAGCAGCTCGCAGGGTGGGGGTCGACTGAACTATGGCTACACCTTC.

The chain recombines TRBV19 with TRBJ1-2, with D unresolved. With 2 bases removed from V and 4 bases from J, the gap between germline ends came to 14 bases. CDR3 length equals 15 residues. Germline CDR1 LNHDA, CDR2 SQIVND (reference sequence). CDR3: CASSILGTDAYGYTF. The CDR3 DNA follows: TGTGCCAGTAGTATACTTGGTACAGATGCCTATGGCTACACCTTC.

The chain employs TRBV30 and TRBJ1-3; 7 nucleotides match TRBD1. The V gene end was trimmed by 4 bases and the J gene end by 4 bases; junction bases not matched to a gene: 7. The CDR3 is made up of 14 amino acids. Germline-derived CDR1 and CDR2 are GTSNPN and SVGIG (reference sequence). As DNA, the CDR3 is TGTGCCTGGAACCCCGGGACAGCCGGAAACACCATATATTTT. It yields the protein CAWNPGTAGNTIYF.

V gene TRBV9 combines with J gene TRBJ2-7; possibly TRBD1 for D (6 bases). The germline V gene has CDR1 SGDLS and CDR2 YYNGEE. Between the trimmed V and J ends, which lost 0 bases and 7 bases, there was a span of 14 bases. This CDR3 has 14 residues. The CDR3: CASSVANRVGEQYF. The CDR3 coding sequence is TGTGCCAGCAGCGTAGCTAACAGGGTGGGGGAGCAGTACTTC.

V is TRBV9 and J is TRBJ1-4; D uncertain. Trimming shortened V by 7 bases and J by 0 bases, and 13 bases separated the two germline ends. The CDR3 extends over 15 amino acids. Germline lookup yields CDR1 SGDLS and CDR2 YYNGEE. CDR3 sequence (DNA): TGTGCCAGCGGCCCCTACAGTGCAACTAATGAAAAACTGTTTTTT. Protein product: CASGPYSATNEKLFF. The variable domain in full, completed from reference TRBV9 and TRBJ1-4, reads DSGVTQTPKHLITATGQRVTLRCSPRSGDLSVYWYQQSLDQGLQFLIQYYNGEERAKGNILERFSAQQFPDLHSELNLSSLELGDSALYFCASGPYSATNEKLFFGSGTQLSVL.

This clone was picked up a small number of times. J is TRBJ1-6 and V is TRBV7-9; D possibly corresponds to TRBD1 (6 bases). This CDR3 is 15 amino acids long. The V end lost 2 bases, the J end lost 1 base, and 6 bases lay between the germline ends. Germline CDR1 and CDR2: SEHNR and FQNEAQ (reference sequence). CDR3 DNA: TGTGCCAGCAGCTTAACAGGGTCCTATAATTCACCCCTCCACTTT. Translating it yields CASSLTGSYNSPLHF.

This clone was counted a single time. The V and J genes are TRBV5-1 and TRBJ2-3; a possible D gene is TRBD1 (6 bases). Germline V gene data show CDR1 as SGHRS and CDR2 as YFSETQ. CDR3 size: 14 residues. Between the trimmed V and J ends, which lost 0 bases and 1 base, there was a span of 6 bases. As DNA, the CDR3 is TGCGCCAGCAGCTTGGACAGGGGCACAGATACGCAGTATTTT. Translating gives CASSLDRGTDTQYF.

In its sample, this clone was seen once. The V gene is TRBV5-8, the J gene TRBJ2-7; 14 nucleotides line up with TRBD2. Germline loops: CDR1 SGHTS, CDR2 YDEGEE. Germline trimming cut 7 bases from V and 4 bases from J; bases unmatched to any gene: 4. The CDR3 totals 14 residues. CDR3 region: CASHGTSGRYEQYF. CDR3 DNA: TGTGCCAGCCACGGGACTAGCGGGAGATACGAGCAGTACTTC. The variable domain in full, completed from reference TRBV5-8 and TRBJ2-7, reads EAGVTQSPTHLIKTRGQQATLRCSPISGHTSVYWYQQALGLGLQFLLWYDEGEERNRGNFPPRFSGRQFPNYSSELNVNALELEDSALYLCASHGTSGRYEQYFGPGTRLTVT.

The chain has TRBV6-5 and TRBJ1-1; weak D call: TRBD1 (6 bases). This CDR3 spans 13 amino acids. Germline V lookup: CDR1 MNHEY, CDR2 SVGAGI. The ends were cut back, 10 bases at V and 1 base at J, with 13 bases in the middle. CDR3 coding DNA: TGTGCCAACTCGGGGGGGCCGAACACTGAAGCTTTCTTT. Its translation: CANSGGPNTEAFF.

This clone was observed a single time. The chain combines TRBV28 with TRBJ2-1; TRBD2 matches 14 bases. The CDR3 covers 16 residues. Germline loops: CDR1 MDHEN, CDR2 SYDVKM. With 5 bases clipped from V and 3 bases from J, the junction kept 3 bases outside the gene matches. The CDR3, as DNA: TGTGCCAGCAGTCTAGGACTAGCGGGAGGCTACAATGAGCAGTTCTTC. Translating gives CASSLGLAGGYNEQFF.

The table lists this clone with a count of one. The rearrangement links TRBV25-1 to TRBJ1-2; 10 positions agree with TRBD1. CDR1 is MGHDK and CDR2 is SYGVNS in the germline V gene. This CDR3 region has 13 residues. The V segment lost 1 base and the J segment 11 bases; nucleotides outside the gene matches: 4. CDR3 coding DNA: TGTGCCAGCAGTGAATTAGGACAGGGGGGTTACACCTTC. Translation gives CASSELGQGGYTF.

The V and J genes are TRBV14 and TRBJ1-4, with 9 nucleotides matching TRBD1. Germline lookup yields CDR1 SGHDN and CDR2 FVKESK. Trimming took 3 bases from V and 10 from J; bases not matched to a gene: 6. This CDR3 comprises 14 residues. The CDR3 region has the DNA TGTGCCAGCAGCCATTCTACAGGGGGCGGAAAACTGTTTTTT. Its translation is CASSHSTGGGKLFF.

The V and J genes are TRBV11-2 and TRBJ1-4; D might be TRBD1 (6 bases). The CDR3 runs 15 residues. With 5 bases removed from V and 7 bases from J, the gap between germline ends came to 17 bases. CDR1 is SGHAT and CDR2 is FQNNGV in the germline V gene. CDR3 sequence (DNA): TGTGCCAGCAGCCTACTTGGGACAACAGGTGAAAAACTGTTTTTT. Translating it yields CASSLLGTTGEKLFF. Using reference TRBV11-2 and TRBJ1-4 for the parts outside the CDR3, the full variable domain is EAGVAQSPRYKIIEKRQSVAFWCNPISGHATLYWYQQILGQGPKLLIQFQNNGVVDDSQLPKDRFSAERLKGVDSTLKIQPAKLEDSAVYLCASSLLGTTGEKLFFGSGTQLSVL.

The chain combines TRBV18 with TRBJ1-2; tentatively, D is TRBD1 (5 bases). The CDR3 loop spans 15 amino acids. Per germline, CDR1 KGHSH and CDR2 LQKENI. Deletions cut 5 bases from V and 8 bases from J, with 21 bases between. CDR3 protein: CASSSLWDPGRGYTF. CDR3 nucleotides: TGTGCCAGCTCATCCTTGTGGGACCCCGGTAGGGGCTACACCTTC.

DNA of the CDR3: TGTGCCAGCAGCGTCCAACTAGCGGGGGTTAATGAGCAGTTCTTC. Its translation: CASSVQLAGVNEQFF. The genes are TRBV9 and TRBJ2-1; 11 nucleotides align to TRBD2. CDR3 length: 15 amino acids. J lost 7 bases, V lost 2 bases, and 5 bases had no gene match. Germline V gene lookup returns CDR1 SGDLS and CDR2 YYNGEE.

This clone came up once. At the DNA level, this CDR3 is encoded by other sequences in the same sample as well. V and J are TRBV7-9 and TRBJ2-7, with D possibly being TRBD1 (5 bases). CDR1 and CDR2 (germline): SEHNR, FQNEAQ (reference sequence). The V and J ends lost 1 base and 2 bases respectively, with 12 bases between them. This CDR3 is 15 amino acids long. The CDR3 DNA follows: TGTGCCAGCAGCTTAGGGACACTATCCCCCTACGAGCAGTACTTC. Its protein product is CASSLGTLSPYEQYF.

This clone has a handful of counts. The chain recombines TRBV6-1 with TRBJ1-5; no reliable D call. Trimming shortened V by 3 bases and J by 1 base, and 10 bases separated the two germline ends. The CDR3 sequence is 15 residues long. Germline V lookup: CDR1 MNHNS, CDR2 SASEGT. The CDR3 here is CASSDHPGSNQPQHF. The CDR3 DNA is TGTGCCAGCAGTGATCACCCGGGGAGCAATCAGCCCCAGCATTTT.

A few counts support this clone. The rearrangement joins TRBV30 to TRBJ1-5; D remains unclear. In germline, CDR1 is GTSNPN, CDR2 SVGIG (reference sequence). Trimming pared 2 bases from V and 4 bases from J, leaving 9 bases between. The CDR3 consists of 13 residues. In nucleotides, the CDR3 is TGTGCCTGGAGTCCCATGGGAAATCAGCCCCAGCATTTT. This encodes CAWSPMGNQPQHF. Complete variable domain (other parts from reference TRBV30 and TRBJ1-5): SQTIHQWPATLVQPVGSPLSLECTVEGTSNPNLYWYRQAAGRGLQLLFYSVGIGQISSEVPQNLSASRPQDRQFILSSKKLLLSDSGFYLCAWSPMGNQPQHFGDGTRLSIL.

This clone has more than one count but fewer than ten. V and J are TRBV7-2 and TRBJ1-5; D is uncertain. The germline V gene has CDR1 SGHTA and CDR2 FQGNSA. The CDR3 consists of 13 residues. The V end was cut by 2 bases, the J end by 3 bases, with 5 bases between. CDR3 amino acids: CASSLIDNQPQHF. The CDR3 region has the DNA TGTGCCAGCAGCTTAATAGACAATCAGCCCCAGCATTTT.

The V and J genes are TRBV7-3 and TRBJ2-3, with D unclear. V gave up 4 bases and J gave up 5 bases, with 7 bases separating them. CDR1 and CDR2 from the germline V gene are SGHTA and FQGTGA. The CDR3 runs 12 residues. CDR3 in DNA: TGTGCCAGCAGCTCCAGCTTAGATACGCAGTATTTT. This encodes CASSSSLDTQYF. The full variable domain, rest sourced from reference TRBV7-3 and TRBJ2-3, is GAGVSQTPSNKVTEKGKYVELRCDPISGHTALYWYRQSLGQGPEFLIYFQGTGAADDSGLPNDRFFAVRPEGSVSTLKIQRTERGDSAVYLCASSSSLDTQYFGPGTRLTVL.

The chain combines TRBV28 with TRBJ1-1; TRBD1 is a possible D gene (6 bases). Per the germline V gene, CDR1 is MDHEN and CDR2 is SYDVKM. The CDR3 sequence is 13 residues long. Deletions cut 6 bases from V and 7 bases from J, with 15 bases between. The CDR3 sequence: CASRSDREIEAFF. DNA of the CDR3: TGTGCCAGCAGATCGGACAGAGAAATTGAAGCTTTCTTT. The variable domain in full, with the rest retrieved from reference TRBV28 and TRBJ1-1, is DVKVTQSSRYLVKRTGEKVFLECVQDMDHENMFWYRQDPGLGLRLIYFSYDVKMKEKGDIPEGYSVSREKKERFSLILESASTNQTSMYLCASRSDREIEAFFGQGTRLTVV.

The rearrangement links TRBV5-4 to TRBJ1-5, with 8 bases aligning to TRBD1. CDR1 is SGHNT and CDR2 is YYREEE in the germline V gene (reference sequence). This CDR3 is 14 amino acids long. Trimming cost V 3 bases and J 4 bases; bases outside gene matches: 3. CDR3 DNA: TGTGCCAGCAGCTCACAGGGGGATAATCAGCCCCAGCATTTT. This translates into CASSSQGDNQPQHF.

CDR3: CASSLDNFYNSPLHF. CDR3 coding DNA: TGTGCCAGCAGCTTAGATAACTTCTATAATTCACCCCTCCACTTT. The chain has TRBV11-2 and TRBJ1-6; D ambiguous. Trimming took 0 bases from V and 3 from J, leaving 6 bases between them. Germline loops: CDR1 SGHAT, CDR2 FQNNGV. The CDR3 totals 15 residues.

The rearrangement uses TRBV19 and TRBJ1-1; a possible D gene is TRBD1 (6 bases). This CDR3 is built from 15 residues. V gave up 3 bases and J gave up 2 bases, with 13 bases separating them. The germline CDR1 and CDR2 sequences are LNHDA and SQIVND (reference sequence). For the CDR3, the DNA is TGTGCCAGTAGTATTTTCACAGGGACTAACACTGAAGCTTTCTTT. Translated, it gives CASSIFTGTNTEAFF.

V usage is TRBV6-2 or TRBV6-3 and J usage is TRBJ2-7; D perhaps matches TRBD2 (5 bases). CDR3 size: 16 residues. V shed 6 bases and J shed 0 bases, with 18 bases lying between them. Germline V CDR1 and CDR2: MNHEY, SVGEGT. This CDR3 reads CASSRSGNPLSYEQYF. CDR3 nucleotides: TGTGCCAGCAGCCGATCCGGGAACCCACTCTCCTACGAGCAGTACTTC.

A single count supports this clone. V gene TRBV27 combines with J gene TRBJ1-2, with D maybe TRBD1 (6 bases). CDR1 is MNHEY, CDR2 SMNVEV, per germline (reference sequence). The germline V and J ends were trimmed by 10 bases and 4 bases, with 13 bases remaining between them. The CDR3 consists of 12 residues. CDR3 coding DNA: TGTGCCATCAACGGGACAATCTATGGCTACACCTTC. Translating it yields CAINGTIYGYTF.

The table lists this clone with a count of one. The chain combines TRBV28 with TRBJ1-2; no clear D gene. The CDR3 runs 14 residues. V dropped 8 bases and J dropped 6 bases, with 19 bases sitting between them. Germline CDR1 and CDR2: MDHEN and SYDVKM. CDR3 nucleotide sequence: TGTGCCAGCGGAGGCCAGACGCAAGTTCATGGCTACACCTTC. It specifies CASGGQTQVHGYTF.

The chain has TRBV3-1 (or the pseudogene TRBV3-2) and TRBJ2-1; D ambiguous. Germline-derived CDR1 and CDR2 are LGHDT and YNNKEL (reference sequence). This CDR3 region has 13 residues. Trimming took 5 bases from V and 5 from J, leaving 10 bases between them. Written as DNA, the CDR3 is TGTGCCAGCAGCTACTACTTAAACAATGAGCAGTTCTTC. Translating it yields CASSYYLNNEQFF.

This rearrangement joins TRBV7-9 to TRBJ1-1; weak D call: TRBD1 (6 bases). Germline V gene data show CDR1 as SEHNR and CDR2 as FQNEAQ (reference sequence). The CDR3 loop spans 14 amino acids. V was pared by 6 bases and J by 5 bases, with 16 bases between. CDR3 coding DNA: TGTGCCAGCAGTCCCGTTGTGGGGGCGACTGAAGCTTTCTTT. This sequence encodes CASSPVVGATEAFF. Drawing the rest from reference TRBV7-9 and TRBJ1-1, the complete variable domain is DTGVSQNPRHKITKRGQNVTFRCDPISEHNRLYWYRQTLGQGPEFLTYFQNEAQLEKSRLLSDRFSAERPKGSFSTLEIQRTEQGDSAMYLCASSPVVGATEAFFGQGTRLTVV.

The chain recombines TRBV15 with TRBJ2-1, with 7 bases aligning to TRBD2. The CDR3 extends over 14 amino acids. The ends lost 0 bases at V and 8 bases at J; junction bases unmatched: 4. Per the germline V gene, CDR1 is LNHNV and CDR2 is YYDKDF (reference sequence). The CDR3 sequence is CATSREGGRDEQFF. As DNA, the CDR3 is TGTGCCACCAGCAGAGAGGGAGGGAGGGATGAGCAGTTCTTC.